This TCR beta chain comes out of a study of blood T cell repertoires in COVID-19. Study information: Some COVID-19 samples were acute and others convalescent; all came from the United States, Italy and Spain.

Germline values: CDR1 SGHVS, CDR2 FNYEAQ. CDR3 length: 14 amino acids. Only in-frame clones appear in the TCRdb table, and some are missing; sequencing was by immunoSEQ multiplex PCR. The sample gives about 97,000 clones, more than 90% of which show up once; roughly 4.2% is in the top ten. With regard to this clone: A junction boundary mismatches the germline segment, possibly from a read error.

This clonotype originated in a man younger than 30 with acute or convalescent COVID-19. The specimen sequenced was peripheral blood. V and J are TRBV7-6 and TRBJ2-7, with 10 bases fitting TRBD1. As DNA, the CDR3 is TGTGCCAGCAGCTTACTGGGGACAGGGGCCGGTCCGGACTTC. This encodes CASSLLGTGAGPDF.